This T cell receptor (beta chain) is from a study of blood T cell repertoires in COVID-19. Looking at the study overall: Acute and convalescent COVID-19 samples came from the United States, Italy and Spain. The analysed material was cDNA or gDNA that came from T cells, B-cell-depleted T cells, or PBMCs.

Per the authors' pipeline: Reference gene primer amplification gave estimated nucleated cell counts. TCRdb keeps only in-frame clones here, not all; method: immunoSEQ multiplex PCR. The V and J calls and clone size were taken over from that table, and D and trimming were inferred from the DNA. The table records approximately 90,000 clones, about 89% of them present only once. The receptor was derived from a woman in her 70s with acute or convalescent COVID-19. The sequenced sample consisted of peripheral blood.

The CDR3 bases are TGTGCCAGCTCCTTAACAGGGGGCTTTGGAAACATTCAGTACTTC. Its protein is CASSLTGGFGNIQYF. This chain uses TRBV6-4 with TRBJ2-4; TRBD1 agrees at 9 bases. This CDR3 is built from 15 residues. The germline CDR1 and CDR2 sequences are MRHNA and SNTAGT. J gave up 6 bases and V 8 bases, and 11 bases lay outside the gene matches.